The 22 T cell receptor beta chains given below trace back to one sample, sequenced in a study of T cell changes during pregnancy in multiple sclerosis. Generated by immunoSEQ multiplex PCR, the TCRdb table keeps only in-frame clones and is missing some. The sample includes about 38,000 clones, 75% to 95% of them seen just once. The sequencing here drew on CD8+ T cells from peripheral blood mononuclear cells, taken in the second trimester of pregnancy. Receptor source: a female donor with multiple sclerosis, enrolled in a pregnancy study.

The CDR3, as DNA: TGCGCCAGCAGCCAAGCCGGGACAGCTAATGAAAAACTGTTTTTT. Its protein is CASSQAGTANEKLFF. The chain couples TRBV4-1 to TRBJ1-4; 7 nucleotides match TRBD1. The CDR3 runs to 15 residues. Germline assignment: CDR1 MGHRA and CDR2 YSYEKL. V lost 1 base, J lost 3 bases, and 2 bases stayed unmatched.

This rearrangement joins TRBV11-2 to TRBJ2-7, with 8 nucleotides matching TRBD1. With V trimmed by 4 bases and J by 3 bases, 5 bases remained unmatched. CDR1 SGHAT and CDR2 FQNNGV come from the germline V gene. The CDR3 is 14 residues long. The CDR3 coding sequence is TGTGCCAGCAGCTCAGGGGGCCGGGGCTACGAGCAGTACTTC. Protein product: CASSSGGRGYEQYF.

The chain combines TRBV27 with TRBJ1-2; 9 bases match TRBD1. The trim removed 4 bases at V and 1 base at J, leaving 4 bases unmatched. The germline V gene encodes CDR1 MNHEY and CDR2 SMNVEV (reference sequence). This CDR3 has 15 residues. The CDR3, as DNA: TGTGCCAGCAGTTCCGGGACAGGGATTAACTATGGCTACACCTTC. It yields the protein CASSSGTGINYGYTF.

This clone was seen a handful of times. The V and J genes are TRBV4-2 and TRBJ1-6; 7 bases match TRBD1. The CDR3 extends over 16 amino acids. Germline values: CDR1 LGHNA, CDR2 YNFKEQ. The V segment lost 5 bases and the J segment 8 bases; nucleotides outside the gene matches: 12. CDR3 nucleotide sequence: TGTGCCAGCAGCACCCTTCGTGAGGGGGCGTATTCACCCCTCCACTTT. It yields the protein CASSTLREGAYSPLHF.

The rearrangement links TRBV7-8 to TRBJ1-5, with 7 nucleotides matching TRBD1. This CDR3 is 14 amino acids long. Germline V gene lookup returns CDR1 SGHVS and CDR2 FQNEAQ. With 5 bases clipped from V and 6 bases from J, the junction kept 7 bases outside the gene matches. The CDR3 bases are TGTGCCAGCAGCGTTACAGGGGTTGGTCAGCCCCAGCATTTT. This codes for CASSVTGVGQPQHF.

This clone appeared a single time. The genes are TRBV10-3 and TRBJ2-7, with 8 bases that match TRBD1. After removal of 8 bases from V and 3 bases from J, the junction contained 9 bases not matched to a gene. CDR3 length: 14 residues. Germline V gives CDR1 ENHRY, CDR2 SYGVKD. The CDR3 sequence is CAISIQGASYEQYF. CDR3 nucleotides: TGTGCCATCTCAATCCAGGGGGCGAGCTACGAGCAGTACTTC.

Of note for this clone: The sample has other DNA sequences that encode this CDR3 too. CDR3 coding DNA: TGTGCCAGCAGCGTAGGCGGCGGATGGGAGACCCAGTACTTC. It codes for CASSVGGGWETQYF. The chain has TRBV9 and TRBJ2-5; D unresolved. The germline CDR1 and CDR2 sequences are SGDLS and YYNGEE. This CDR3 spans 14 amino acids. V was pared by 0 bases and J by 5 bases, with 11 bases between.

The chain has TRBV19 and TRBJ1-1, with D tentatively TRBD1 (5 bases). Germline CDR1 LNHDA, CDR2 SQIVND (reference sequence). The CDR3 has 13 amino acids. V shed 5 bases and J shed 4 bases, with 11 bases lying between them. The CDR3, as DNA: TGTGCCAGTAGTGAAGGGGTTTCCACTGAAGCTTTCTTT. The encoded protein is CASSEGVSTEAFF.

This clone was observed a few times. J is TRBJ2-1 and V is TRBV6-5; the D gene is possibly TRBD2 (5 bases). There are 15 residues in the CDR3. Germline lookup yields CDR1 MNHEY and CDR2 SVGAGI. Trimming pared 2 bases from V and 0 bases from J, leaving 8 bases between. CDR3 loop: CASSYRDPSYNEQFF. The CDR3 DNA follows: TGTGCCAGCAGTTACCGGGATCCCTCCTACAATGAGCAGTTCTTC.

This chain links TRBV29-1 with TRBJ1-1; 9 nucleotides agree with TRBD1. CDR1 is SQVTM, CDR2 ANQGSEA, per germline. The CDR3 is 15 amino acids. Trimming took 4 bases from V and 3 from J; bases not matched to a gene: 9. The CDR3 loop reads CSVVKQGALDTEAFF. CDR3 nucleotide sequence: TGCAGCGTTGTCAAACAGGGGGCATTGGACACTGAAGCTTTCTTT.

The chain uses TRBV29-1 and TRBJ2-5, with TRBD2 identical over 9 bases. This CDR3 is built from 15 residues. Looked up from germline, CDR1 is SQVTM and CDR2 is ANQGSEA. After removal of 6 bases from V and 0 bases from J, the junction contained 8 bases not matched to a gene. The DNA of the CDR3 is TGCAGCGTGATTAAGCGGGGGGCCTACCAAGAGACCCAGTACTTC. As protein: CSVIKRGAYQETQYF.

The V gene is TRBV5-1, the J gene TRBJ2-1; no clear D. V dropped 0 bases and J dropped 5 bases, with 12 bases sitting between them. There are 15 residues in the CDR3. Germline CDR1 is SGHRS and CDR2 is YFSETQ. The CDR3 region has the DNA TGCGCCAGCAGCTTGGTCGGTAGCCGACACAATGAGCAGTTCTTC. Its protein product is CASSLVGSRHNEQFF.

The CDR3 here is CASDEGGEQYF. The CDR3 DNA is TGTGCCAGTGACGAGGGTGGCGAGCAGTACTTC. The chain joins TRBV19 to TRBJ2-7, with D possibly TRBD2 on 5 matching bases. The ends were cut back, 8 bases at V and 6 bases at J, with 11 bases in the middle. CDR3 length: 11 amino acids. Germline lookup yields CDR1 LNHDA and CDR2 SQIVND (reference sequence).

The chain uses TRBV5-6 and TRBJ2-7; TRBD1 is a possible D gene (6 bases). Germline V gives CDR1 SGHDT, CDR2 YYEEEE. The V gene lost 5 bases and the J gene lost 4 bases, with 19 bases spanning the gap. This CDR3 is built from 15 residues. Written as DNA, the CDR3 is TGTGCCAGCAGGGGGGCGACAGACACCTATTACGAGCAGTACTTC. The encoded protein is CASRGATDTYYEQYF.

The chain carries TRBV19 and TRBJ1-1; D may be TRBD1 (5 bases). The CDR3 totals 15 residues. Trimming removed 0 bases at V and 1 base at J, with 9 bases between. CDR1 LNHDA and CDR2 SQIVND come from the germline V gene (reference sequence). CDR3 in DNA: TGTGCCAGTAGTATAGAGGGAAGGGGGAACACTGAAGCTTTCTTT. It is translated as CASSIEGRGNTEAFF.

The chain is built from TRBV6-5 and TRBJ1-2; TRBD1 matches at 8 bases. Trimming removed 2 bases from V and 4 bases from J; junction bases left unmatched: 6. CDR3 length: 15 amino acids. Looked up from germline, CDR1 is MNHEY and CDR2 is SVGAGI. The CDR3 reads CASSYAETGVYGYTF. CDR3 nucleotides: TGTGCCAGCAGTTACGCCGAGACAGGGGTCTATGGCTACACCTTC.

V is TRBV7-9 and J is TRBJ2-1; perhaps TRBD2 as D (6 bases). The CDR3 length is 16 residues. The germline CDR1 and CDR2 sequences are SEHNR and FQNEAQ (reference sequence). With 5 bases removed from V and 5 bases from J, the gap between germline ends came to 19 bases. The CDR3 loop reads CASSRGGGSQHNEQFF. CDR3 in DNA: TGTGCCAGCAGCCGCGGCGGAGGGTCCCAGCACAATGAGCAGTTCTTC.

For the CDR3, the DNA is TGTGCCAGCAGCAAAGTTGGGGACAGCTCCTACAATGAGCAGTTCTTC. Its protein is CASSKVGDSSYNEQFF. The chain combines TRBV21-1 with TRBJ2-1; the table's D call of TRBD1 was not tested on the DNA. TRBV21-1 is flagged as a pseudogene. The CDR3 extends over 16 amino acids.

The rearrangement links TRBV14 to TRBJ2-5, with 8 bases fitting TRBD1. CDR1 and CDR2 from the germline V gene are SGHDN and FVKESK. The CDR3 totals 16 residues. The V gene end was trimmed by 2 bases and the J gene end by 9 bases; junction bases not matched to a gene: 14. CDR3 nucleotide sequence: TGTGCCAGCAGCCAAACCCGGGACAGGTTTTCGGGGGCCCAGTACTTC. Translation: CASSQTRDRFSGAQYF. Based on the CDR3 plus reference TRBV14 and TRBJ2-5, the full variable domain is EAGVTQFPSHSVIEKGQTVTLRCDPISGHDNLYWYRRVMGKEIKFLLHFVKESKQDESGMPNNRFLAERTGGTYSTLKVQPAELEDSGVYFCASSQTRDRFSGAQYFGPGTRLLVL.

The V and J genes are TRBV9 and TRBJ1-4; TRBD1 agrees at 8 bases. The CDR3 is 15 residues long. V shed 1 base and J 3 bases; nucleotides not matched to a gene: 2. CDR1 SGDLS and CDR2 YYNGEE come from the germline V gene. CDR3 region: CASSVQGAPNEKLFF. DNA of the CDR3: TGTGCCAGCAGCGTACAGGGGGCACCTAATGAAAAACTGTTTTTT.

This chain links TRBV7-8 with TRBJ2-2; 8 bases fit TRBD1. This CDR3 region has 15 residues. The germline V gene has CDR1 SGHVS and CDR2 FQNEAQ. J gave up 7 bases and V 4 bases, and 8 bases lay outside the gene matches. The CDR3 region is CASSYQTGVNGELFF. The CDR3 DNA sequence: TGTGCCAGCAGCTACCAGACAGGGGTGAACGGGGAGCTGTTTTTT.

This clone was seen more than once but under ten times. V gene TRBV30 combines with J gene TRBJ2-1; 10 bases are a match to TRBD2. Germline-derived CDR1 and CDR2 are GTSNPN and SVGIG (reference sequence). V dropped 0 bases and J dropped 7; count of bases not matched to a gene: 3. This CDR3 spans 14 amino acids. CDR3 in amino acids: CAWSVTSGKNEQFF. The CDR3 nucleotides read TGTGCCTGGAGTGTAACTAGCGGGAAGAATGAGCAGTTCTTC.